The 28 T cell receptor beta chains in this list originate from one sample, sequenced in a study of ipilimumab plus nivolumab after autologous stem cell transplantation. This table comes from immunoSEQ multiplex PCR, and its TCRdb copy is limited to in-frame clones, with some not included. The sample contains about 40,000 clones, nearly 95% of which appear only once. The specimen comprised PBMCs, sampled in a trial of ipilimumab plus nivolumab as post-transplant consolidation. The receptors shown here come from a male donor with multiple myeloma.

This chain connects TRBV7-2 to TRBJ2-1, with TRBD1 matching 12 bases. CDR1 SGHTA and CDR2 FQGNSA come from the germline V gene. The CDR3 covers 13 residues. With 4 bases clipped from V and 10 bases from J, the junction kept 2 bases outside the gene matches. The CDR3 region has the DNA TGTGCCAGCAGCTGGGACAGGGGGCGAGAGCAGTTCTTC. Its protein product is CASSWDRGREQFF.

This chain links TRBV5-5 with TRBJ1-5, with 8 bases fitting TRBD1. The CDR3 totals 17 residues. The trim removed 4 bases at V and 2 bases at J, leaving 11 bases unmatched. Germline V gene lookup returns CDR1 SGHKS and CDR2 YYEKEE (reference sequence). CDR3 amino acids: CASSAHYDRGGNQPQHF. The CDR3 DNA is TGTGCCAGCAGCGCCCACTATGACAGGGGAGGCAATCAGCCCCAGCATTTT.

This clone was observed a handful of times. The chain joins TRBV15 to TRBJ1-5; TRBD1 is a possible D gene (6 bases). CDR1 LNHNV and CDR2 YYDKDF come from the germline V gene (reference sequence). The V and J ends lost 0 bases and 5 bases respectively, with 14 bases between them. CDR3 length: 16 amino acids. The CDR3 nucleotides read TGTGCCACCAGCAGAGATCGTGTGGGGGGCCATCAGCCCCAGCATTTT. It translates to CATSRDRVGGHQPQHF.

In this sample, this clone turned up once. The chain is built from TRBV2 and TRBJ2-2; D gene ambiguous. Germline CDR1 is SNHLY and CDR2 is FYNNEI. The CDR3 loop spans 15 amino acids. Trimming stripped 2 bases from V and 1 base from J, with 8 bases between. The CDR3 coding sequence is TGTGCCAGCAGTGAACTGGGTTGGAACACCGGGGAGCTGTTTTTT. It yields the protein CASSELGWNTGELFF.

V gene TRBV27 combines with J gene TRBJ2-1; 9 nucleotides agree with TRBD1. Germline CDR1 MNHEY, CDR2 SMNVEV (reference sequence). The CDR3 totals 17 residues. J gave up 1 base and V 5 bases, and 9 bases lay outside the gene matches. The CDR3 sequence is CASSPGLGTGSYNEQFF. The CDR3 nucleotides are TGTGCCAGCAGTCCCGGACTGGGGACAGGGTCCTACAATGAGCAGTTCTTC.

This clone was seen a few times. The V gene is TRBV5-4, the J gene TRBJ1-2; perhaps TRBD1 as D (6 bases). Germline V CDR1 and CDR2: SGHNT, YYREEE (reference sequence). The CDR3 spans 14 residues. V gave up 4 bases and J gave up 0 bases, with 10 bases separating them. CDR3 sequence reads: CASSPRTANYGYTF. Here the CDR3 DNA reads TGTGCCAGCAGCCCCAGGACAGCTAACTATGGCTACACCTTC.

V gene TRBV19 combines with J gene TRBJ1-2; unclear D gene. V was shortened by 5 bases and J by 0 bases, with 4 bases between the two germline ends. The germline V gene encodes CDR1 LNHDA and CDR2 SQIVND (reference sequence). This CDR3 contains 12 residues. The CDR3 sequence: CASSLTNYGYTF. As DNA, the CDR3 is TGTGCCAGTAGTCTCACTAACTATGGCTACACCTTC. The full variable domain, in which reference TRBV19 and TRBJ1-2 provide the parts outside the CDR3, is DGGITQSPKYLFRKEGQNVTLSCEQNLNHDAMYWYRQDPGQGLRLIYYSQIVNDFQKGDIAEGYSVSREKKESFPLTVTSAQKNPTAFYLCASSLTNYGYTFGSGTRLTVV.

The V call is TRBV5-5, the J call TRBJ1-2; D gene ambiguous. Germline V lookup: CDR1 SGHKS, CDR2 YYEKEE (reference sequence). The V end lost 0 bases, the J end lost 5 bases, and 11 bases lay between the germline ends. The CDR3 length is 14 residues. CDR3 sequence: CASSLARTEYGYTF. CDR3 sequence (DNA): TGTGCCAGCAGCTTGGCCCGGACGGAGTATGGCTACACCTTC.

The chain recombines TRBV5-1 with TRBJ1-4, with TRBD1 matching 10 bases. The CDR3 length is 15 residues. Per the germline V gene, CDR1 is SGHRS and CDR2 is YFSETQ. V lost 7 bases and J lost 7; bases outside the gene matches: 10. CDR3 region: CASGKEGQGSEKLFF. For the CDR3, the DNA is TGCGCCAGCGGGAAAGAGGGACAGGGGAGTGAAAAACTGTTTTTT.

The chain joins TRBV10-1 to TRBJ2-3; D is perhaps TRBD2 (5 bases). This CDR3 is 14 amino acids long. Looked up from germline, CDR1 is WNHNN and CDR2 is SYGVQD (reference sequence). Deletions cut 10 bases from V and 5 bases from J, with 19 bases between. Here the CDR3 DNA reads TGCGCCACCATTCCTAAGCCGGAGGAAGATACGCAGTATTTT. Protein: CATIPKPEEDTQYF.

This chain joins TRBV11-1 and TRBJ2-5; a possible D gene is TRBD1 (5 bases). The germline V gene encodes CDR1 SGHAT and CDR2 FQDESV (reference sequence). This CDR3 spans 15 amino acids. V was pared by 2 bases and J by 2 bases, with 12 bases between. The CDR3 loop reads CASSLSGWDQETQYF. The CDR3 DNA reads TGTGCCAGCAGCTTATCAGGGTGGGATCAAGAGACCCAGTACTTC.

The chain recombines TRBV19 with TRBJ1-1, with 9 bases aligning to TRBD1. This CDR3 comprises 17 residues. V shed 6 bases, J shed 0 bases, and the junction held 11 bases outside the gene matches. CDR1 LNHDA and CDR2 SQIVND come from the germline V gene (reference sequence). The CDR3 region is CASREGQGRAVNTEAFF. As DNA, the CDR3 is TGTGCCAGTAGGGAAGGACAGGGGAGGGCTGTGAACACTGAAGCTTTCTTT.

This sequence joins TRBV27 and TRBJ1-6; unclear D gene. CDR1 and CDR2 from the germline V gene are MNHEY and SMNVEV (reference sequence). The CDR3 covers 13 residues. The V and J ends lost 2 bases and 11 bases respectively, with 10 bases between them. The CDR3 region is CASSLEHQAPLHF. CDR3 bases: TGTGCCAGCAGTTTAGAACATCAGGCACCCCTCCACTTT.

The rearrangement links TRBV9 to TRBJ2-1; no clear D. The V end was cut by 1 base, the J end by 7 bases, with 12 bases between. The CDR3 covers 14 residues. Germline assignment: CDR1 SGDLS and CDR2 YYNGEE. The CDR3 bases are TGTGCCAGCAGCGTACGCCGTAGTCCAAATGAGCAGTTCTTC. Protein product: CASSVRRSPNEQFF.

V is TRBV28 and J is TRBJ1-4; no clear D gene. From germline, CDR1 is MDHEN and CDR2 SYDVKM. V shed 3 bases and J shed 0 bases, with 8 bases lying between them. This CDR3 region has 15 residues. CDR3 sequence reads: CASSFMGATNEKLFF. The CDR3 bases are TGTGCCAGCAGTTTTATGGGTGCAACTAATGAAAAACTGTTTTTT.

The V and J genes are TRBV7-9 and TRBJ1-2; D is unclear. This CDR3 is built from 15 residues. The V gene's germline CDR1 is SEHNR and CDR2 FQNEAQ (reference sequence). Trimming left V 1 base short and J 3 bases short, with 12 bases between. DNA for the CDR3: TGTGCCAGCAGCTTAGGGCAGGCACGGCACTATGGCTACACCTTC. Protein: CASSLGQARHYGYTF.

Note on this clone: The junction shows a germline mismatch at one end, possibly a read error. The V call is TRBV5-1, the J call TRBJ1-1, with a weak D call TRBD1 (6 bases). Germline-derived CDR1 and CDR2 are SGHRS and YFSETQ. This CDR3 region has 15 residues. The CDR3 protein is CASSWQGSLNTKAFF. CDR3 sequence (DNA): TGCGCCAGCAGCTGGCAGGGGAGTTTGAACACTAAAGCTTTCTTT.

The CDR3 sequence: CASSQGQGETGNTIYF. Here the CDR3 DNA reads TGCGCCAGCAGCCAAGGACAGGGCGAAACTGGAAACACCATATATTTT. The V and J genes are TRBV4-1 and TRBJ1-3, with 7 bases matching TRBD1. Trimming cost V 1 base and J 2 bases; bases outside gene matches: 5. The CDR3 sequence is 16 residues long. Looked up from germline, CDR1 is MGHRA and CDR2 is YSYEKL.

This chain uses TRBV5-6 with TRBJ2-1; D unresolved. Per germline, CDR1 SGHDT and CDR2 YYEEEE. V was cut by 1 base and J by 8 bases, with 4 bases left in between. The CDR3 has 11 amino acids. CDR3 protein: CASSLRHEQFF. CDR3 bases: TGTGCCAGCAGCTTGAGGCATGAGCAGTTCTTC.

The chain employs TRBV7-3 and TRBJ2-2; possible D gene TRBD2, 6 bases. The CDR3 has 16 amino acids. V was cut by 0 bases and J by 5 bases, with 13 bases left in between. Germline CDR1 and CDR2: SGHTA and FQGTGA. CDR3 sequence (DNA): TGTGCCAGCAGCTTAACCAGGGCGGGGAGGACCGGGGAGCTGTTTTTT. Residues: CASSLTRAGRTGELFF.

This clone appeared once. The chain uses TRBV4-1 and TRBJ2-7; D unresolved. Germline CDR1 and CDR2: MGHRA and YSYEKL. The ends were cut back, 0 bases at V and 2 bases at J, with 5 bases in the middle. The CDR3 extends over 13 amino acids. The CDR3 DNA reads as TGCGCCAGCAGCCAAGAGGCAACCTACGAGCAGTACTTC. It yields the protein CASSQEATYEQYF.

The rearrangement uses TRBV18 and TRBJ2-2; D might be TRBD2 (6 bases). This CDR3 region has 16 residues. Germline CDR1 KGHSH, CDR2 LQKENI. V dropped 3 bases and J dropped 4 bases, with 15 bases sitting between them. CDR3 residues: CASSPRGGAATGELFF. The CDR3 nucleotides read TGTGCCAGCTCACCCCGAGGAGGGGCGGCCACCGGGGAGCTGTTTTTT.

J is TRBJ2-1 and V is TRBV19; 7 nucleotides line up with TRBD1. Trimming cost V 3 bases and J 8 bases; bases outside gene matches: 13. The CDR3 is made up of 16 amino acids. Germline values: CDR1 LNHDA, CDR2 SQIVND (reference sequence). This CDR3 reads CASSISDRVRIHEQFF. CDR3 bases: TGTGCCAGTAGTATCTCCGACAGGGTAAGGATTCATGAGCAGTTCTTC.

This chain connects TRBV7-3 to TRBJ2-5; 9 bases fit TRBD2. The CDR3 runs 16 residues. Trimming at V came to 2 bases and at J to 4 bases, leaving 8 bases not matched to a gene. Germline V CDR1 and CDR2: SGHTA, FQGTGA. CDR3 nucleotide sequence: TGTGCCAGCAGCTTAGGGGGCGGGGGGGCTCGAGAGACCCAGTACTTC. It is translated as CASSLGGGGARETQYF.

The chain uses TRBV7-9 and TRBJ2-1; 7 positions agree with TRBD2. Unmatched junction bases numbered 17, after V lost 1 base and J lost 14 bases. The CDR3 is made up of 16 amino acids. The germline V gene has CDR1 SEHNR and CDR2 FQNEAQ (reference sequence). CDR3 DNA: TGTGCCAGCAGCTTAGAGGGCGGGGTAGCGGGCCTACTAAAGTTCTTC. Translation: CASSLEGGVAGLLKFF. The full variable domain, rest sourced from reference TRBV7-9 and TRBJ2-1, is DTGVSQNPRHKITKRGQNVTFRCDPISEHNRLYWYRQTLGQGPEFLTYFQNEAQLEKSRLLSDRFSAERPKGSFSTLEIQRTEQGDSAMYLCASSLEGGVAGLLKFFGPGTRLTVL.

This rearrangement joins TRBV5-5 to TRBJ2-1; no firm D call. The V gene lost 1 base and the J gene lost 0 bases, with 11 bases spanning the gap. Germline-derived CDR1 and CDR2 are SGHKS and YYEKEE (reference sequence). This CDR3 is built from 16 residues. CDR3 amino acids: CASSLRAARSYNEQFF. The CDR3 DNA reads TGTGCCAGCAGCTTGAGGGCAGCCCGCTCCTACAATGAGCAGTTCTTC.

This clone appeared once. V is TRBV5-1 and J is TRBJ1-1; perhaps TRBD1 as D (5 bases). CDR3 length equals 15 residues. Trimming took 0 bases from V and 6 from J, leaving 15 bases between them. Germline values: CDR1 SGHRS, CDR2 YFSETQ. CDR3 amino acids: CASSLEGLDGSEAFF. The CDR3 DNA reads as TGCGCCAGCAGCTTGGAGGGACTTGATGGCTCTGAAGCTTTCTTT.

A single count supports this clone. The rearrangement joins TRBV7-2 to TRBJ2-1; D gene unclear. The CDR3 loop spans 13 amino acids. Germline CDR1 and CDR2: SGHTA and FQGNSA. V dropped 5 bases and J dropped 4 bases, with 9 bases sitting between them. CDR3 bases: TGTGCCAGCAGCGAGACTTCATACAATGAGCAGTTCTTC. Protein sequence: CASSETSYNEQFF. The full variable domain, with the rest looked up from reference TRBV7-2 and TRBJ2-1, is GAGVSQSPSNKVTEKGKDVELRCDPISGHTALYWYRQSLGQGLEFLIYFQGNSAPDKSGLPSDRFSAERTGGSVSTLTIQRTQQEDSAVYLCASSETSYNEQFFGPGTRLTVL.